This T cell receptor (beta chain) was recorded in a study of blood T cell repertoires in COVID-19. Study-wide context: Sites in the United States, Italy and Spain provided acute and convalescent COVID-19 samples. The cDNA or gDNA used as material had been derived from T cells, B-cell-depleted T cells, or PBMCs.

The data were produced by immunoSEQ multiplex PCR, yet TCRdb's version contains in-frame clones alone and is incomplete. The sample yields about 180,000 clones, around 83% seen once. Trimming removed 0 bases at V and 7 bases at J, with 7 bases between. The CDR3 is 13 amino acids. Germline lookup yields CDR1 LGHNA and CDR2 YSLEER. The chain combines TRBV4-3 with TRBJ1-5; D remains ambiguous. This clonotype was sampled from a human donor in a cohort sampled during active COVID-19. Sequencing was done on a sample of peripheral blood. CDR3 protein: CASSQDRGQPQHF. As DNA, the CDR3 is TGCGCCAGCAGCCAAGATCGGGGACAGCCCCAGCATTTT.